This T cell receptor beta chain was sequenced for a study of human T cells and chemical hapten exposure. Looking at the study overall: DPC at 2% was the sensitizing agent, placed on about 2 cm by about 2 cm of upper inner arm skin. All patients underwent weekly scalp dosing with diphenylcyclopropenone for the full roughly 24-week study.

MiXCR was run by TCRdb on the RACE reads, yielding one entry per CDR3 protein. The repertoire includes under 100,000 distinct CDR3 sequences, around 9.3% of them detected once, and about 5% sits in the top ten. Time point of the sample: patch test 2, 6 weeks after DPC sensitization. Treatment defined: therapeutic diphenylcyclopropenone sensitization with weekly scalp DPC. This CDR3 contains 13 residues. The germline V and J ends were trimmed by 6 bases and 6 bases, with 14 bases remaining between them. The chain links TRBV12-3 or TRBV12-4 to TRBJ1-1; D might be TRBD1 (5 bases). This TCR came from a woman aged 45-65 years with alopecia areata. Some clones in this sample may be carry-over from other donors' samples. The starting material was whole blood, obtained in connection with sensitization to the hapten diphenylcyclopropenone (DPC). The CDR3, as DNA: TGTGCCAGCAGCACTACAGGACCCTCTGAAGCTTTCTTT. Encoded protein: CASSTTGPSEAFF.